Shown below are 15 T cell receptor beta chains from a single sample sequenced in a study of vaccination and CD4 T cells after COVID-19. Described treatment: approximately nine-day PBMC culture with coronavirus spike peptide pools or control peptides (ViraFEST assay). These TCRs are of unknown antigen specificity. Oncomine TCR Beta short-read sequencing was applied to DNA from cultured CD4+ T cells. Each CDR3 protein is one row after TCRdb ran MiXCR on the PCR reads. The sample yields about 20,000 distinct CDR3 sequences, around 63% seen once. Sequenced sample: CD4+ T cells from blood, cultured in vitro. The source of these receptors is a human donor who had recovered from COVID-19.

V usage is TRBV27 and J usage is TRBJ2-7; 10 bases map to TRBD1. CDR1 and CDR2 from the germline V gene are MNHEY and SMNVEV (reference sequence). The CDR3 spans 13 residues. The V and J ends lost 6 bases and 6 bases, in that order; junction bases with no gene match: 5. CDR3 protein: CASRDRGRSEQYF. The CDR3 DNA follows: TGTGCCAGCAGGGACAGGGGGAGGTCCGAGCAGTACTTC.

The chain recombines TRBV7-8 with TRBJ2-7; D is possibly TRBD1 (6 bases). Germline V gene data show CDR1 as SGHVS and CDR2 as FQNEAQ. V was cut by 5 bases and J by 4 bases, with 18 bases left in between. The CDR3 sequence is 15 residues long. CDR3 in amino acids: CASSRRTGFGYEQYF. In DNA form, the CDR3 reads TGTGCCAGCAGCCGCCGCACAGGGTTTGGTTACGAGCAGTACTTC. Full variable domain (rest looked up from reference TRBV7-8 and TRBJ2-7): GAGVSQSPRYKVAKRGQDVALRCDPISGHVSLFWYQQALGQGPEFLTYFQNEAQLDKSGLPSDRFFAERPEGSVSTLKIQRTQQEDSAVYLCASSRRTGFGYEQYFGPGTRLTVT.

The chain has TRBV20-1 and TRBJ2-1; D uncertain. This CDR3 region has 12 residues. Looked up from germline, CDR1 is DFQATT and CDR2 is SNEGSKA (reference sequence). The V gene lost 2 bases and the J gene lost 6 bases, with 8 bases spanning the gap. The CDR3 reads CSARLRFNEQFF. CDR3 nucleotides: TGCAGTGCTAGACTGAGGTTCAATGAGCAGTTCTTC.

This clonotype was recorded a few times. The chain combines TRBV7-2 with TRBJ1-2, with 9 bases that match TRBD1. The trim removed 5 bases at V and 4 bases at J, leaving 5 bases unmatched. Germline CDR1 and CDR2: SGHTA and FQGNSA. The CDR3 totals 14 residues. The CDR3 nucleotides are TGTGCCAGCAGCGTAGACAGGGGGTTCTATGGCTACACCTTC. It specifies CASSVDRGFYGYTF.

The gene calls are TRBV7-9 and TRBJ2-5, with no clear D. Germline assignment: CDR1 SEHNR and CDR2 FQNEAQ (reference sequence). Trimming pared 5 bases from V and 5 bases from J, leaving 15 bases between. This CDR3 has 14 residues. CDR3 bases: TGTGCCAGCAGCGTAAACACCGGGTGGGAGACCCAGTACTTC. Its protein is CASSVNTGWETQYF. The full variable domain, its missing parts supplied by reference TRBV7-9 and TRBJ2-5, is DTGVSQNPRHKITKRGQNVTFRCDPISEHNRLYWYRQTLGQGPEFLTYFQNEAQLEKSRLLSDRFSAERPKGSFSTLEIQRTEQGDSAMYLCASSVNTGWETQYFGPGTRLLVL.

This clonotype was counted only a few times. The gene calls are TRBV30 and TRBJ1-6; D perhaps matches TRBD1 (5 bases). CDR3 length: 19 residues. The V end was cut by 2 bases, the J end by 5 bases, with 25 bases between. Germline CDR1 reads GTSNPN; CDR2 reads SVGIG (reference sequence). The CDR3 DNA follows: TGTGCCTGGAGTTCCTCCGGGGTGTGGGGGAGCCCTAATAATTCACCCCTCCACTTT. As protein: CAWSSSGVWGSPNNSPLHF.

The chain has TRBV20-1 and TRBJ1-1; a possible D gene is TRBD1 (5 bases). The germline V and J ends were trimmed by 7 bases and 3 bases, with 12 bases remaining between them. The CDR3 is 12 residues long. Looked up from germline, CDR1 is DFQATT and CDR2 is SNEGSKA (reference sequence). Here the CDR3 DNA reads TGCAGTGTTAAGCGGGGCCACACTGAAGCTTTCTTT. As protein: CSVKRGHTEAFF.

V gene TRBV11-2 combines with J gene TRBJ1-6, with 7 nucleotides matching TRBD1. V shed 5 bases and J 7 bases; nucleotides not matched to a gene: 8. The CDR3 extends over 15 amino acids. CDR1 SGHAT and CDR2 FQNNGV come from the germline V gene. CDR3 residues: CASSERDRANSPLHF. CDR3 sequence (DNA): TGTGCCAGCAGCGAACGAGACAGGGCGAATTCACCCCTCCACTTT.

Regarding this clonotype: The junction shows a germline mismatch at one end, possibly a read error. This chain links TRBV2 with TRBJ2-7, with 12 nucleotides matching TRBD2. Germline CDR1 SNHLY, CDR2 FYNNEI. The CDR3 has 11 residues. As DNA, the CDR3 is TGTGCCAGCACCAGACTAGCGGGAGATCGATTC. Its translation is CASTRLAGDRF.

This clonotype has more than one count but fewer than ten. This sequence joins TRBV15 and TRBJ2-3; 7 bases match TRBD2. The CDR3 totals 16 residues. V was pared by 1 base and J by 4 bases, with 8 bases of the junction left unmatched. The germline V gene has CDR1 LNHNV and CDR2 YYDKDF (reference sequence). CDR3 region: CATSRGIAGVADTQYF. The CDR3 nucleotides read TGTGCCACCAGCAGAGGCATAGCGGGTGTCGCAGATACGCAGTATTTT.

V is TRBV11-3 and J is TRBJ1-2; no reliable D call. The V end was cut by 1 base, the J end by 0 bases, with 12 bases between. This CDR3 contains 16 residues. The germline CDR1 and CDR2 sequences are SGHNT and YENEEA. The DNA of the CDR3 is TGTGCCAGCAGCTTAGTCATGTCGGAGGCTAACTATGGCTACACCTTC. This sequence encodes CASSLVMSEANYGYTF.

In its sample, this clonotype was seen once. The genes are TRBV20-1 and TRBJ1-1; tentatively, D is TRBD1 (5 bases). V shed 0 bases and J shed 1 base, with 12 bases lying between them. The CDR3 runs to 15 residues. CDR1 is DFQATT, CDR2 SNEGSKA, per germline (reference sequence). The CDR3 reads CSARDWGRANTEAFF. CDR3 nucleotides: TGCAGTGCTAGAGATTGGGGCAGGGCGAACACTGAAGCTTTCTTT.

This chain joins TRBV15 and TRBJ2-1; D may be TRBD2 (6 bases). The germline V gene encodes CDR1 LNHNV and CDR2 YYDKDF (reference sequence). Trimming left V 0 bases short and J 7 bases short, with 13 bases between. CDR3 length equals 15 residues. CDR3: CATSRDSLARNEQFF. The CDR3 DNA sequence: TGTGCCACCAGCAGAGATAGTCTAGCGAGGAATGAGCAGTTCTTC.

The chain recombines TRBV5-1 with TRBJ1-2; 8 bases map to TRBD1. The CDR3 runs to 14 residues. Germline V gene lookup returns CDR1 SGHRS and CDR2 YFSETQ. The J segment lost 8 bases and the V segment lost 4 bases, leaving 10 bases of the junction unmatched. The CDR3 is CASSGGPGGEGYTF. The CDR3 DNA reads TGCGCCAGCAGCGGGGGGCCAGGGGGCGAAGGCTACACCTTC. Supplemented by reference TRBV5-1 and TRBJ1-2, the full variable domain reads KAGVTQTPRYLIKTRGQQVTLSCSPISGHRSVSWYQQTPGQGLQFLFEYFSETQRNKGNFPGRFSGRQFSNSRSEMNVSTLELGDSALYLCASSGGPGGEGYTFGSGTRLTVV.

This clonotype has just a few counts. Here the CDR3 reads CSARDGTGDTEAFF. The DNA for the CDR3 is TGCAGTGCTAGAGATGGGACAGGGGACACTGAAGCTTTCTTT. The chain has TRBV20-1 and TRBJ1-1, with TRBD1 matching over 10 bases. Germline V gene sequence: CDR1 DFQATT, CDR2 SNEGSKA (reference sequence). The CDR3 loop spans 14 amino acids. Trimming removed 0 bases from V and 3 bases from J; junction bases left unmatched: 1.